The 24 T cell receptor beta chains reported below all come from one sample, sequenced in a study of blood T cell repertoires in COVID-19. Repertoires were generated with immunoSEQ multiplex PCR, while TCRdb's copy carries only in-frame clones and drops some. The table has about 230,000 clones, roughly 85% seen once. Sequencing was done on a sample of peripheral blood. The receptors were gathered from a woman in her 70s with active or convalescent COVID-19.

This chain links TRBV10-1 with TRBJ1-4; D might be TRBD1 (6 bases). Germline assignment: CDR1 WNHNN and CDR2 SYGVQD (reference sequence). The CDR3 has 18 amino acids. With 9 bases removed from V and 0 bases from J, the gap between germline ends came to 23 bases. CDR3 sequence reads: CARNKAGDPLATNEKLFF. CDR3 DNA: TGCGCCAGAAATAAAGCAGGGGACCCCCTTGCAACTAATGAAAAACTGTTTTTT.

V and J are TRBV14 and TRBJ2-6, with D possibly TRBD1 on 6 matching bases. V shed 4 bases and J shed 5 bases, with 12 bases lying between them. Germline V lookup: CDR1 SGHDN, CDR2 FVKESK. The CDR3 covers 15 residues. CDR3 in amino acids: CASSPDRTRANVLTF. The CDR3 coding sequence is TGTGCCAGCAGCCCTGACAGGACCCGGGCCAACGTCCTGACTTTC. Drawing the rest from reference TRBV14 and TRBJ2-6, the complete variable domain is EAGVTQFPSHSVIEKGQTVTLRCDPISGHDNLYWYRRVMGKEIKFLLHFVKESKQDESGMPNNRFLAERTGGTYSTLKVQPAELEDSGVYFCASSPDRTRANVLTFGAGSRLTVL.

The CDR3 here is CASSSGTSVTGELFF. CDR3 nucleotide sequence: TGTGCCAGCAGCTCCGGGACTAGCGTCACCGGGGAGCTGTTTTTT. The V call is TRBV9, the J call TRBJ2-2; 10 bases match TRBD2. The CDR3 has 15 residues. V trimming: 4 bases; J trimming: 4 bases; junction bases outside the gene matches: 4. Germline loops: CDR1 SGDLS, CDR2 YYNGEE.

This clone turned up a few times. J is TRBJ1-1 and V is TRBV5-6; 7 bases align to TRBD1. Germline V lookup: CDR1 SGHDT, CDR2 YYEEEE. The junction had 9 bases not matched to a gene; V was cut back by 5 bases and J by 5 bases. There are 14 residues in the CDR3. CDR3 amino acids: CASSKIGQATEAFF. The CDR3 nucleotides are TGTGCCAGCAGTAAGATCGGACAGGCGACTGAAGCTTTCTTT.

The V call is TRBV18, the J call TRBJ1-2, with TRBD1 matching 9 bases. The V gene end was trimmed by 4 bases and the J gene end by 5 bases; junction bases not matched to a gene: 8. The germline V gene encodes CDR1 KGHSH and CDR2 LQKENI. The CDR3 loop spans 15 amino acids. The CDR3 DNA reads as TGTGCCAGCTCACTGACGGGACAGGGAAGGTATGGCTACACCTTC. Translating it yields CASSLTGQGRYGYTF.

The chain has TRBV19 and TRBJ1-4; D unclear. The CDR3 is 13 amino acids. Per the germline V gene, CDR1 is LNHDA and CDR2 is SQIVND (reference sequence). The V end was cut by 1 base, the J end by 7 bases, with 7 bases between. CDR3 loop: CASSIGNSEKLFF. As DNA, the CDR3 is TGTGCCAGTAGTATAGGAAACTCTGAAAAACTGTTTTTT.

In its sample, this clone was seen many times. The rearrangement joins TRBV20-1 to TRBJ2-3; the match to TRBD2 covers 7 bases. This CDR3 is 16 amino acids long. Germline V gene data show CDR1 as DFQATT and CDR2 as SNEGSKA (reference sequence). The ends lost 3 bases at V and 2 bases at J; junction bases unmatched: 11. The CDR3 region is CSASGPGTTSTDTQYF. The CDR3 nucleotides are TGCAGTGCTAGTGGCCCCGGGACTACATCCACAGATACGCAGTATTTT.

The V and J genes are TRBV3-1 (or the pseudogene TRBV3-2) and TRBJ2-7; D may be TRBD1 (6 bases). Germline CDR1 LGHDT, CDR2 YNNKEL (reference sequence). The V end lost 4 bases, the J end lost 4 bases, and 14 bases lay between the germline ends. This CDR3 is 14 amino acids long. CDR3 in DNA: TGTGCCAGCAGCCGCTTACAGGGACCGTACGAGCAGTACTTC. The encoded protein is CASSRLQGPYEQYF.

The chain has TRBV11-2 and TRBJ1-4; 7 nucleotides agree with TRBD1. The CDR3 length is 14 residues. V lost 1 base to trimming and J lost 4 bases; unmatched junction nucleotides: 0. Per the germline V gene, CDR1 is SGHAT and CDR2 is FQNNGV. The CDR3: CASSLGQGNEKLFF. The CDR3 DNA follows: TGTGCCAGCAGCTTAGGACAGGGTAATGAAAAACTGTTTTTT.

This clone was recorded many times. V usage is TRBV30 and J usage is TRBJ1-2, with 9 positions matching TRBD1. CDR3 length: 13 residues. V was pared by 4 bases and J by 8 bases, with 8 bases of the junction left unmatched. CDR1 GTSNPN and CDR2 SVGIG come from the germline V gene (reference sequence). Here the CDR3 reads CAWNQQGAGGYTF. The CDR3 DNA is TGTGCCTGGAACCAACAGGGGGCCGGGGGCTACACCTTC.

The chain is built from TRBV6-5 and TRBJ1-1; D is ambiguous. Germline values: CDR1 MNHEY, CDR2 SVGAGI. The CDR3 is 13 residues long. Trimming took 5 bases from V and 2 from J, leaving 9 bases between them. CDR3 in amino acids: CASSPQLNTEAFF. CDR3 nucleotides: TGTGCCAGCAGTCCACAGTTAAACACTGAAGCTTTCTTT.

The V and J genes are TRBV7-9 and TRBJ2-7, with 7 bases lining up with TRBD2. V lost 0 bases and J lost 6; bases outside the gene matches: 5. Germline loops: CDR1 SEHNR, CDR2 FQNEAQ (reference sequence). CDR3 length equals 14 residues. As DNA, the CDR3 is TGTGCCAGCAGCTTAGCGGTCAGACTAGCCGAGCAGTACTTC. Residues: CASSLAVRLAEQYF.

This chain joins TRBV19 and TRBJ2-1, with 9 bases that match TRBD2. The CDR3 consists of 16 residues. The ends lost 3 bases at V and 2 bases at J; junction bases unmatched: 5. Germline values: CDR1 LNHDA, CDR2 SQIVND (reference sequence). Here the CDR3 DNA reads TGTGCCAGTAGTATTGCTAGCGGGGAACCCTACAATGAGCAGTTCTTC. This gives the protein CASSIASGEPYNEQFF.

The rearrangement joins TRBV5-1 to TRBJ1-2, with D possibly being TRBD1 (5 bases). Germline CDR1 is SGHRS and CDR2 is YFSETQ. V was pared by 0 bases and J by 0 bases, with 15 bases between. The CDR3 is 17 amino acids. The CDR3 spells CASSLVGAAISNYGYTF. The CDR3, as DNA: TGCGCCAGCAGCTTGGTAGGGGCTGCTATCTCTAACTATGGCTACACCTTC.

The genes are TRBV5-1 and TRBJ2-3; a weak D match, TRBD1 (5 bases). The V end lost 2 bases, the J end lost 4 bases, and 14 bases lay between the germline ends. The CDR3 sequence is 15 residues long. The germline gives CDR1 SGHRS, CDR2 YFSETQ. The CDR3 region is CASSFDSPIADTQYF. In DNA form, the CDR3 reads TGCGCCAGCAGCTTCGACAGTCCCATCGCAGATACGCAGTATTTT.

The chain is built from TRBV10-2 and TRBJ2-7; D might be TRBD1 (6 bases). The V end was cut by 6 bases, the J end by 4 bases, with 19 bases between. CDR3 length: 15 residues. Germline CDR1 WSHSY, CDR2 SAAADI. The CDR3 DNA reads TGCGCCAGCAGAGAAGAAGGGGGTGCGACTTACGAGCAGTACTTC. Translating gives CASREEGGATYEQYF.

This chain links TRBV6-6 with TRBJ1-5; no clear D gene. CDR3 size: 16 residues. Germline CDR1 is MNHNY and CDR2 is SVGAGI (reference sequence). V was clipped by 5 bases and J by 3 bases, with 17 bases between them. CDR3 bases: TGTGCCAGCAGTCCACACTCGAGGGAATTCAATCAGCCCCAGCATTTT. Residues: CASSPHSREFNQPQHF.

The chain combines TRBV3-1 (or the pseudogene TRBV3-2) with TRBJ2-7; 9 positions match TRBD1. The CDR3 loop spans 14 amino acids. V lost 4 bases and J lost 5; bases outside the gene matches: 6. Germline-derived CDR1 and CDR2 are LGHDT and YNNKEL (reference sequence). CDR3 protein: CASSPGTGKNEQYF. The CDR3 coding sequence is TGTGCCAGCAGCCCCGGGACAGGGAAAAACGAGCAGTACTTC.

This chain joins TRBV4-2 and TRBJ2-3; 12 bases are shared with TRBD2. The CDR3 totals 16 residues. Germline V gene data show CDR1 as LGHNA and CDR2 as YNFKEQ. The J segment lost 6 bases and the V segment lost 3 bases, leaving 7 bases of the junction unmatched. The CDR3, as DNA: TGTGCCAGCAGCCATAAGACTAGCGGGGGCCTCGATACGCAGTATTTT. It yields the protein CASSHKTSGGLDTQYF.

This chain links TRBV6-5 with TRBJ1-6; the D is unclear. V lost 2 bases and J lost 13, with 15 bases in between. There are 14 residues in the CDR3. Germline CDR1 MNHEY, CDR2 SVGAGI. CDR3 region: CASSYRWEEAPLHF. In DNA form, the CDR3 reads TGTGCCAGCAGTTACCGTTGGGAGGAGGCGCCCCTCCACTTT.

This rearrangement joins TRBV6-5 to TRBJ2-1; D might be TRBD2 (6 bases). Trimming stripped 5 bases from V and 3 bases from J, with 14 bases between. The germline gives CDR1 MNHEY, CDR2 SVGAGI. This CDR3 has 15 amino acids. CDR3 coding DNA: TGTGCCAGCAGTCTCTCACTAGCTTTCTACAATGAGCAGTTCTTC. Residues: CASSLSLAFYNEQFF.

V and J are TRBV4-1 and TRBJ1-4, with 8 nucleotides matching TRBD1. The V segment lost 3 bases and the J segment 4 bases; nucleotides outside the gene matches: 4. This CDR3 has 15 residues. Germline CDR1 reads MGHRA; CDR2 reads YSYEKL. This CDR3 reads CASSHEDRVNEKLFF. The CDR3 bases are TGCGCCAGCAGCCATGAGGACAGGGTTAATGAAAAACTGTTTTTT.

The chain is built from TRBV2 and TRBJ2-1, with a weak D call TRBD1 (8 bases). V was trimmed by 6 bases and J by 6 bases, leaving 18 bases between them. The CDR3 covers 15 residues. The germline CDR1 and CDR2 sequences are SNHLY and FYNNEI. The CDR3 region has the DNA TGTGCCAGCAGCTTGGACAGGGAGGGGCTCAATGAGCAGTTCTTC. As protein: CASSLDREGLNEQFF.

The rearrangement joins TRBV29-1 to TRBJ1-5, with 7 bases aligning to TRBD1. V gave up 7 bases and J gave up 1 base; unmatched junction bases: 7. Germline lookup yields CDR1 SQVTM and CDR2 ANQGSEA. The CDR3 is 14 amino acids. CDR3 coding DNA: TGCAGCGATACAGGGGAGGCGAGCAATCAGCCCCAGCATTTT. It specifies CSDTGEASNQPQHF.